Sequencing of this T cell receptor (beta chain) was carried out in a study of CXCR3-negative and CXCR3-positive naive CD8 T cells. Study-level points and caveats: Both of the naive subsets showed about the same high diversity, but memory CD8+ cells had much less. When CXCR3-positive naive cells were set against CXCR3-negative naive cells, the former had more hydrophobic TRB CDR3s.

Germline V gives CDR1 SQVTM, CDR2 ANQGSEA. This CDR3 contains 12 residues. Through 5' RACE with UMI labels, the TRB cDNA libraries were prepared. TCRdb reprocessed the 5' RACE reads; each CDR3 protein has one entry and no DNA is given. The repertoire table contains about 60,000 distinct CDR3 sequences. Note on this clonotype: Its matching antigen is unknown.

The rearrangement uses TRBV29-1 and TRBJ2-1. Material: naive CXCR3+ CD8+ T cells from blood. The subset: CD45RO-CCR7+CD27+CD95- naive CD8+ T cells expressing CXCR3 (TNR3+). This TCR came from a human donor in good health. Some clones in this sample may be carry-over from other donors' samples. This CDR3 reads CSGQMRYNEQFF.